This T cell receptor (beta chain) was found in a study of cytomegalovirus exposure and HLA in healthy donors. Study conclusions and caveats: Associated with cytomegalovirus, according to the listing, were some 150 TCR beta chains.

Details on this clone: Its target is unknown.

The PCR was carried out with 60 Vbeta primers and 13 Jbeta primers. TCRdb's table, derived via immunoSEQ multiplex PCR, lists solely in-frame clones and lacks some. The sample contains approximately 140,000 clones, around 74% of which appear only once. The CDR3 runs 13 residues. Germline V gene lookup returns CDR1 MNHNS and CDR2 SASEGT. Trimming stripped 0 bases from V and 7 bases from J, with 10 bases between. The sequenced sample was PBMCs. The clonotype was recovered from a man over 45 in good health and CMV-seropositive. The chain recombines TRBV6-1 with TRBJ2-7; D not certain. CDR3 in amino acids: CASSEAPPREQYF. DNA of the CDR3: TGTGCCAGCAGTGAAGCACCCCCTAGGGAGCAGTACTTC.